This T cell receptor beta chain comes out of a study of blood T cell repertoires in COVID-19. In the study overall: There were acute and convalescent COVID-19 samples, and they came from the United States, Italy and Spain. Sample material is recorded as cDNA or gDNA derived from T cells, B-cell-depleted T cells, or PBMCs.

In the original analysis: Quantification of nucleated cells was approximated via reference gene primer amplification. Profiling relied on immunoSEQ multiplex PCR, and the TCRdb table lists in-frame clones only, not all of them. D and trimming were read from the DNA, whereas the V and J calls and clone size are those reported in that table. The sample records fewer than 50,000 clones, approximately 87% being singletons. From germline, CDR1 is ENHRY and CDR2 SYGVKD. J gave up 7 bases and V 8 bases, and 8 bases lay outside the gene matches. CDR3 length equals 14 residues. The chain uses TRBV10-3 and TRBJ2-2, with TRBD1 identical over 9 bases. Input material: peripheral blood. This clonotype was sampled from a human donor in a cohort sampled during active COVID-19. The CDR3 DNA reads TGTGCCATCTCCGGGACAGGGTTGGGCGGGGAGCTGTTTTTT. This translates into CAISGTGLGGELFF.